This T cell receptor (beta chain) is from a study of cytomegalovirus exposure and HLA in healthy donors. Study conclusions and caveats: Specific recognition of CMV antigens was confirmed in vitro for a few chains (all CMV-associated). That first-cohort TCR clusters tended to co-occur in the 120 or so validation repertoires was found in a later analysis.

The table came from immunoSEQ multiplex PCR; TCRdb's copy has only in-frame clones and leaves some out. The table lists 160,000 or so clones, approximately 80% of them singletons, with 2% to 2.5% in the top ten. CDR3 size: 12 residues. V lost 7 bases and J lost 4, with 10 bases in between. Germline V gene sequence: CDR1 LNHDA, CDR2 SQIVND (reference sequence). With regard to this clone: Its specificity is unknown.

The sequenced sample consisted of PBMCs. The rearrangement joins TRBV19 to TRBJ1-2; D is possibly TRBD1 (6 bases). The receptor was isolated from a man aged 30-40 years in good health and CMV-seropositive. CDR3 protein: CASTQGIYGYTF. CDR3 DNA sequence: TGTGCCAGTACTCAGGGGATCTATGGCTACACCTTC.